These 6 T cell receptor beta chains were sequenced from one sample in a study of long-term antiretroviral therapy in people with HIV. They ran version v3.0 of the immunoSEQ assay at survey level. Some clones are missing from TCRdb's copy, which holds only in-frame ones; the method was immunoSEQ multiplex PCR. The sample contains some 25,000 clones, 65% to 85% of which appear only once. The source material was unsorted PBMCs, sampled 4.2 to 4.5 years after starting antiretroviral therapy. The receptors originated from a man aged 30 to 45 with HIV.

The J gene is TRBJ2-1, the V gene TRBV12-5; 8 nucleotides match TRBD2. J was trimmed by 3 bases and V by 3 bases; bases with no gene match: 10. The CDR3 sequence is 17 residues long. Per germline, CDR1 LGHNT and CDR2 FRNRAP. The CDR3 nucleotides are TGTGCTAGTGGTTTCACCCCCGGGGGGGCTTTCTACAATGAGCAGTTCTTC. Amino acids: CASGFTPGGAFYNEQFF.

V and J are TRBV4-1 and TRBJ2-7; D remains unclear. This CDR3 region has 16 residues. Germline CDR1 MGHRA, CDR2 YSYEKL. The V gene lost 0 bases and the J gene lost 0 bases, with 12 bases spanning the gap. The CDR3 bases are TGCGCCAGCAGCCAAGAACTCAGCTCTTCCTCCTACGAGCAGTACTTC. Amino acids: CASSQELSSSSYEQYF.

The chain combines TRBV2 with TRBJ1-4, with a possible D match to TRBD1 (6 bases). With 3 bases removed from V and 5 bases from J, the gap between germline ends came to 10 bases. Germline values: CDR1 SNHLY, CDR2 FYNNEI. The CDR3 runs to 14 residues. The CDR3 coding sequence is TGTGCCAGCAGTGATGGACAGTTCAATGAAAAACTGTTTTTT. It yields the protein CASSDGQFNEKLFF.

About this clone: An end of the junction does not agree with germline; a read error may underlie this. The chain joins TRBV6-1 to TRBJ2-7; D possibly uses TRBD1 or TRBD2 (5 bases each). The CDR3 loop spans 16 amino acids. Germline CDR1 MNHNS, CDR2 SASEGT. DNA for the CDR3: TGTGCCAGCCGTGACTTTCCGGGACCCGTATACTACGAGCAGTACTTC. This codes for CASRDFPGPVYYEQYF.

The CDR3: CASSYELALNTGELFF. The CDR3 DNA is TGTGCCAGCAGCTACGAACTGGCCCTGAACACCGGGGAGCTGTTTTTT. This rearrangement joins TRBV4-2 to TRBJ2-2; D unclear. Between the trimmed V and J ends, which lost 5 bases and 1 base, there was a span of 14 bases. Germline CDR1 LGHNA, CDR2 YNFKEQ. This CDR3 has 16 residues.

The V call is TRBV4-1, the J call TRBJ2-7, with TRBD2 identical over 7 bases. V gave up 1 base and J gave up 3 bases; unmatched junction bases: 12. The germline gives CDR1 MGHRA, CDR2 YSYEKL. The CDR3 totals 17 residues. CDR3 sequence: CASSQGLGGGRLYEQYF. The CDR3 coding sequence is TGCGCCAGCAGCCAAGGCCTGGGGGGGGGAAGACTCTACGAGCAGTACTTC.